The 3 T cell receptor beta chains below were found in one sample sequenced in a study of shared clonotypes between healthy human individuals. Here immunoSEQ multiplex PCR was the method, and the copy in TCRdb shows in-frame clones only, minus some. The table records 650,000 to 800,000 clones, around 77% of them present only once. Material: memory CD4+ T cells sorted from blood. Subset given: CD45RA-negative fraction. The source of these receptors is a woman between 25 and 40 years old in good health.

The V call is TRBV7-3, the J call TRBJ1-3; D possibly corresponds to TRBD1 (5 bases). Deletions cut 5 bases from V and 4 bases from J, with 12 bases between. Germline CDR1 and CDR2: SGHTA and FQGTGA. The CDR3 sequence is 14 residues long. The CDR3 region has the DNA TGTGCCAGCAGCCCCCAGGGAGGGGGAAACACCATATATTTT. It codes for CASSPQGGGNTIYF.

This sequence joins TRBV6-5 and TRBJ2-7; tentatively, D is TRBD2 (6 bases). Deletions cut 4 bases from V and 0 bases from J, with 13 bases between. CDR1 is MNHEY, CDR2 SVGAGI, per germline. This CDR3 comprises 15 residues. CDR3 sequence (DNA): TGTGCCAGCAGTTCGCATAGCGGAGCCTCCTACGAGCAGTACTTC. It encodes CASSSHSGASYEQYF.

V gene TRBV19 combines with J gene TRBJ2-5; tentatively, D is TRBD1 or TRBD2 (5 bases each). V lost 3 bases, J lost 5 bases, and 16 bases lay in between. The CDR3 totals 15 residues. Germline V CDR1 and CDR2: LNHDA, SQIVND (reference sequence). The CDR3 DNA reads as TGTGCCAGTAGTATCAGGACTTACCCAGGGGAGACCCAGTACTTC. This encodes CASSIRTYPGETQYF. Full variable domain (missing parts from reference TRBV19 and TRBJ2-5): DGGITQSPKYLFRKEGQNVTLSCEQNLNHDAMYWYRQDPGQGLRLIYYSQIVNDFQKGDIAEGYSVSREKKESFPLTVTSAQKNPTAFYLCASSIRTYPGETQYFGPGTRLLVL.